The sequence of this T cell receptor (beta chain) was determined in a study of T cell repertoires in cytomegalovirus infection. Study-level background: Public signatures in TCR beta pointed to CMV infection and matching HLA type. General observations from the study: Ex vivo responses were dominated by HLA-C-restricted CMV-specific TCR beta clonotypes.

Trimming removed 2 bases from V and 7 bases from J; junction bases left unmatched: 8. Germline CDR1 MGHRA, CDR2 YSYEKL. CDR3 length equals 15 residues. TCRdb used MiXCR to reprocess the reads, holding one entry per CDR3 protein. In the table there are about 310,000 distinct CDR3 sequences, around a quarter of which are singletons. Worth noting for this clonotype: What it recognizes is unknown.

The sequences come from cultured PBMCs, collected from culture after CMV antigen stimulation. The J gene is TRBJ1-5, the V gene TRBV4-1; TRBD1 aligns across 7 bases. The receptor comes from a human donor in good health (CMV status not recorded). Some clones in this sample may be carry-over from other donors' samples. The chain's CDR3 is CASSQPTGSSQPQHF. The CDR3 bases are TGCGCCAGCAGCCAACCGACAGGGAGTAGCCAGCCCCAGCATTTT.